Below are 18 T cell receptor beta chains sequenced from a single sample in a study of beta chain features in type 1 diabetes (dated by TCRdb to 2017 to 2018). General findings and caveats noted by the study authors: Type 1 diabetes patients showed a moderate but significant shortening of TCRB CDR3 length in all four CD4+ subsets.

No antigen is known for these receptors. Libraries were prepared through the immunoSEQ multiplex PCR assay. The entire isolated RNA was reverse transcribed using the High Capacity cDNA Reverse Transcription Kit, and thus expressed TCRB transcripts were sequenced. Entries here come from immuneACCESS through TCRdb and include only in-frame sequences with V and J called. Some clones fail to appear in such tables; in the studies checked, an unresolved V gene covers under half of the shortfall, and the cause of the remainder is unknown. For this sample there are about 710,000 clones; about 14% appear just once. The ten largest clones represent 0.035% to 0.045% of the sample. The material sequenced was naive CD4+ T cells from blood. What this sample's cell subset or site label stands for: true naive CD4+ T cells. These receptors all come from a man younger than 35 with type 1 diabetes.

The chain combines TRBV14 with TRBJ2-5; D not certain. Looked up from germline, CDR1 is SGHDN and CDR2 is FVKESK. V was shortened by 5 bases and J by 0 bases, with 22 bases between the two germline ends. The CDR3 is 18 residues long. CDR3 loop: CASSSEGFSDPHQETQYF. The CDR3 region has the DNA TGTGCCAGCAGCTCCGAAGGGTTTTCGGACCCCCACCAAGAGACCCAGTACTTC.

The sample holds a few counts of this clone. V is TRBV5-6 and J is TRBJ2-7, with TRBD2 matching over 8 bases. The V gene's germline CDR1 is SGHDT and CDR2 YYEEEE. The CDR3 has 14 amino acids. The ends lost 4 bases at V and 4 bases at J; junction bases unmatched: 7. The CDR3 DNA sequence: TGTGCCAGCAGCCGCGGGACTAGTACGTACGAGCAGTACTTC. It is translated as CASSRGTSTYEQYF. Full variable domain (rest looked up from reference TRBV5-6 and TRBJ2-7): DAGVTQSPTHLIKTRGQQVTLRCSPKSGHDTVSWYQQALGQGPQFIFQYYEEEERQRGNFPDRFSGHQFPNYSSELNVNALLLGDSALYLCASSRGTSTYEQYFGPGTRLTVT.

This clone occurred a few times. The rearrangement uses TRBV5-6 and TRBJ1-2; D call uncertain. In germline, CDR1 is SGHDT, CDR2 YYEEEE. This CDR3 spans 13 amino acids. The germline V and J ends were trimmed by 2 bases and 4 bases, with 9 bases remaining between them. The CDR3: CASSFRALYGYTF. The CDR3 DNA is TGTGCCAGCAGCTTTAGAGCTCTCTATGGCTACACCTTC.

This clone was observed a few times. The chain is built from TRBV7-2 and TRBJ1-1; possibly TRBD1 for D (5 bases). The CDR3 consists of 18 residues. V dropped 1 base and J dropped 0 bases, with 18 bases sitting between them. Germline V CDR1 and CDR2: SGHTA, FQGNSA. DNA for the CDR3: TGTGCCAGCAGCTTAGTGGTGTCGGGGCGCTCCATGAACACTGAAGCTTTCTTT. Amino acids: CASSLVVSGRSMNTEAFF.

This clone has more than one count but fewer than ten. This chain links TRBV11-2 with TRBJ2-1, with TRBD2 matching 8 bases. With V trimmed by 6 bases and J by 7 bases, 11 bases remained unmatched. This CDR3 contains 15 residues. Germline lookup yields CDR1 SGHAT and CDR2 FQNNGV. The CDR3 DNA reads as TGTGCCAGCAGGCCGATAGCGGGAACGAGGAATGAGCAGTTCTTC. It encodes CASRPIAGTRNEQFF.

This sequence joins TRBV6-1 and TRBJ2-5; D perhaps matches TRBD1 (5 bases). The CDR3 runs 11 residues. Trimming left V 11 bases short and J 5 bases short, with 12 bases between. Per germline, CDR1 MNHNS and CDR2 SASEGT. The CDR3 region is CASSPGETQYF. CDR3 nucleotide sequence: TGTGCCTCCTCACCAGGGGAGACCCAGTACTTC.

This clone was seen more than once but under ten times. V gene TRBV30 combines with J gene TRBJ1-2, with D unresolved. Trimming shortened V by 2 bases and J by 1 base, and 11 bases separated the two germline ends. Germline CDR1 reads GTSNPN; CDR2 reads SVGIG (reference sequence). CDR3 length: 14 amino acids. The chain's CDR3 is CAWSPRPVNYGYTF. CDR3 sequence (DNA): TGTGCCTGGAGTCCTCGACCGGTTAACTATGGCTACACCTTC. Variable domain in full (rest from reference TRBV30 and TRBJ1-2): SQTIHQWPATLVQPVGSPLSLECTVEGTSNPNLYWYRQAAGRGLQLLFYSVGIGQISSEVPQNLSASRPQDRQFILSSKKLLLSDSGFYLCAWSPRPVNYGYTFGSGTRLTVV.

This clone occurred a few times. J is TRBJ2-3 and V is TRBV6-5, with D possibly matching TRBD1 (5 bases). Deletions cut 5 bases from V and 8 bases from J, with 11 bases between. The V gene's germline CDR1 is MNHEY and CDR2 SVGAGI. CDR3 size: 12 residues. For the CDR3, the DNA is TGTGCCAGCAGTCCTCCTCAGGGTACGCAGTATTTT. Protein sequence: CASSPPQGTQYF.

This clone has a handful of counts. The chain is built from TRBV6-6 and TRBJ2-2; 8 positions agree with TRBD2. V was clipped by 6 bases and J by 0 bases; unmatched bases: 6. Germline CDR1 and CDR2: MNHNY and SVGAGI (reference sequence). The CDR3 contains 16 residues. As DNA, the CDR3 is TGTGCCAGCAGCTCCTCGGGACTAGCGAACACCGGGGAGCTGTTTTTT. Protein: CASSSSGLANTGELFF.

This chain joins TRBV6-5 and TRBJ1-6; D might be TRBD1 (5 bases). The germline V gene has CDR1 MNHEY and CDR2 SVGAGI. The CDR3 length is 15 residues. Trimming removed 6 bases at V and 9 bases at J, with 18 bases between. The CDR3 coding sequence is TGTGCCAGCAGAGCAACCGGGACGGGCGGTTCACCCCTCCACTTT. It is translated as CASRATGTGGSPLHF.

This rearrangement joins TRBV7-9 to TRBJ1-2; no definite D call. The CDR3 totals 13 residues. The V gene's germline CDR1 is SEHNR and CDR2 FQNEAQ (reference sequence). Trimming took 1 base from V and 2 from J, leaving 5 bases between them. In nucleotides, the CDR3 is TGTGCCAGCAGCTTAGTGAAGAACTATGGCTACACCTTC. Protein product: CASSLVKNYGYTF.

The chain uses TRBV5-4 and TRBJ2-1, with TRBD2 matching 11 bases. This CDR3 region has 18 residues. The germline CDR1 and CDR2 sequences are SGHNT and YYREEE (reference sequence). V dropped 2 bases and J dropped 7; count of bases not matched to a gene: 14. The DNA for the CDR3 is TGTGCCAGCAGCTTCGTCGGACTAGCGGGCGGGACGGGGAATGAGCAGTTCTTC. As protein: CASSFVGLAGGTGNEQFF.

The chain links TRBV15 to TRBJ1-4; D gene ambiguous. V was cut by 1 base and J by 5 bases, with 5 bases left in between. The CDR3 covers 13 residues. The V gene's germline CDR1 is LNHNV and CDR2 YYDKDF (reference sequence). Here the CDR3 reads CATSRAGNEKLFF. The CDR3 nucleotides read TGTGCCACCAGCAGAGCGGGAAATGAAAAACTGTTTTTT.

The CDR3: CAWSVGGRGPEAFF. The DNA of the CDR3 is TGTGCCTGGAGTGTAGGAGGCAGGGGGCCTGAAGCTTTCTTT. The J gene is TRBJ1-1, the V gene TRBV30; TRBD1 matches at 8 bases. The V segment lost 0 bases and the J segment 6 bases; nucleotides outside the gene matches: 6. CDR1 GTSNPN and CDR2 SVGIG come from the germline V gene (reference sequence). This CDR3 has 14 amino acids.

The chain is built from TRBV7-8 and TRBJ1-1; no firm D call. Trimming removed 0 bases from V and 0 bases from J, with 8 bases in between. This CDR3 has 15 amino acids. CDR1 is SGHVS, CDR2 FQNEAQ, per germline. Written as DNA, the CDR3 is TGTGCCAGCAGCTTAGCGCGAACGGTGAACACTGAAGCTTTCTTT. Translated, it gives CASSLARTVNTEAFF.

This clone turned up a few times. Other DNA variants within this sample encode the same CDR3. The V call is TRBV30, the J call TRBJ1-5, with a weak D call TRBD1 (5 bases). CDR3 length: 13 residues. The germline V and J ends were trimmed by 0 bases and 4 bases, with 7 bases remaining between them. Germline CDR1 reads GTSNPN; CDR2 reads SVGIG (reference sequence). CDR3 protein: CAWSVGGNQPQHF. The DNA for the CDR3 is TGTGCCTGGAGTGTGGGGGGGAATCAGCCCCAGCATTTT. Variable domain in full (rest from reference TRBV30 and TRBJ1-5): SQTIHQWPATLVQPVGSPLSLECTVEGTSNPNLYWYRQAAGRGLQLLFYSVGIGQISSEVPQNLSASRPQDRQFILSSKKLLLSDSGFYLCAWSVGGNQPQHFGDGTRLSIL.

V is TRBV6-1 and J is TRBJ2-1; possibly TRBD2 for D (6 bases). The CDR3 loop spans 15 amino acids. Between the trimmed V and J ends, which lost 10 bases and 0 bases, there was a span of 16 bases. The germline gives CDR1 MNHNS, CDR2 SASEGT. The DNA of the CDR3 is TGTGCCACCTGGGGGACTTACCACTCCTACAATGAGCAGTTCTTC. This codes for CATWGTYHSYNEQFF.

The chain couples TRBV14 to TRBJ2-5; no clear D. The CDR3 loop spans 11 amino acids. In germline, CDR1 is SGHDN, CDR2 FVKESK. V lost 6 bases to trimming and J lost 7 bases, with 9 bases between them. The CDR3 DNA sequence: TGTGCCAGCAGTCGATGGGGGACCCAGTACTTC. Its translation: CASSRWGTQYF.